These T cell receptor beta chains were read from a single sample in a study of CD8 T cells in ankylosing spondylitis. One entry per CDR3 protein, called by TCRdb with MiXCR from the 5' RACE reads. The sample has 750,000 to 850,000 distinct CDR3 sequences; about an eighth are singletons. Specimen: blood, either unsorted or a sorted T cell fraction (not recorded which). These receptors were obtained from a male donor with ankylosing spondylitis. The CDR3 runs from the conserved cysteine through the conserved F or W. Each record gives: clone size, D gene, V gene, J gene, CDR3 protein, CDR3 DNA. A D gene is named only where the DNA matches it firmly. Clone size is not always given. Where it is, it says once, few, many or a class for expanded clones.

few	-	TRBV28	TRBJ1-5	CASSVGRRRSQHF	TGTGCCAGCAGTGTGGGACGCCGTCGGTCCCAGCATTTT
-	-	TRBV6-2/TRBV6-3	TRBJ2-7	CASSYVAGSSEQYF	TGTGCCAGCAGTTACGTTGCGGGATCCTCCGAGCAGTACTTC
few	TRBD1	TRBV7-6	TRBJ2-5	CASSFPGQQETQYF	TGTGCCAGCAGTTTTCCGGGACAGCAAGAGACCCAGTACTTC
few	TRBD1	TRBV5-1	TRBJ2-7	CASSSVPGQGYEQYF	TGCGCCAGCAGCTCCGTCCCGGGACAGGGTTACGAGCAGTACTTC
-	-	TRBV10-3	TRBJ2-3	CAISESTDTDTQYF	TGTGCCATCAGTGAGTCGACTGACACAGATACGCAGTATTTT
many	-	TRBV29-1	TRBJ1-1	CSVGRESTEAFF	TGCAGCGTTGGAAGGGAATCCACTGAAGCTTTCTTT
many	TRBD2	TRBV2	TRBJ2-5	CASTYLAGGQETQYF	TGTGCCAGCACCTACCTAGCGGGGGGACAAGAGACCCAGTACTTC
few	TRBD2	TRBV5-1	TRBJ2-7	CASSFVAGGSEQYF	TGCGCCAGCAGCTTCGTAGCGGGGGGGAGCGAGCAGTACTTC
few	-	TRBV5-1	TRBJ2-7	CASSLGTGRGLYEQYF	TGCGCCAGCAGCTTGGGCACGGGCAGGGGCCTCTACGAGCAGTACTTC
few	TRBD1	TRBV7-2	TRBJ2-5	CASSTGDGRQETQYF	TGTGCCAGCAGCACAGGGGACGGACGACAAGAGACCCAGTACTTC
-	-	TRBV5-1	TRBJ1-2	CASSLSSGGPNYGYTF	TGCGCCAGCAGCTTGTCTTCCGGTGGGCCCAACTATGGCTACACCTTC
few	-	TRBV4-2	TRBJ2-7	CASSQAGGNSYEQYF	TGTGCCAGCAGCCAGGCAGGAGGGAATTCCTACGAGCAGTACTTC
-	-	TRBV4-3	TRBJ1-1	CASSQDVRTANTEAFF	TGCGCCAGCAGCCAAGACGTCCGGACAGCCAACACTGAAGCTTTCTTT
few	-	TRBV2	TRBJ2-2	CASSWDIYTGELFF	TGTGCCAGCAGTTGGGACATCTACACCGGGGAGCTGTTTTTT
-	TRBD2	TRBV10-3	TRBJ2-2	CAIMGGLSTGELFF	TGTGCCATCATGGGGGGACTAAGCACCGGGGAGCTGTTTTTT
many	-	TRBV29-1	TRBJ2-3	CSVEARGGGTDTQYF	TGCAGCGTTGAAGCCAGGGGGGGTGGCACAGATACGCAGTATTTT
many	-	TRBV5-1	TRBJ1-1	CASTRGGENTEAFF	TGCGCCAGCACTCGGGGGGGCGAGAACACTGAAGCTTTCTTT
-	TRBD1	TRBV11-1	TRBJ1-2	CASSSKIGGASFGYTF	TGTGCCAGCAGCTCTAAAATAGGGGGCGCCTCGTTTGGCTACACCTTC
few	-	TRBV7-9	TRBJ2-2	CASSTTARVNTGELFF	TGTGCCAGCAGCACCACGGCAAGGGTAAACACCGGGGAGCTGTTTTTT
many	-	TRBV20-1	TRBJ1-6	CSATGQAGYHF	TGCAGTGCCACTGGACAAGCCGGGTACCACTTT
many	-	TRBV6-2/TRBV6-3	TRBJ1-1	CASSSTGHPNTEAFF	TGTGCCAGCAGTTCCACGGGACACCCGAACACTGAAGCTTTCTTT
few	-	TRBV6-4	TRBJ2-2	CASSDWGGPNTGELFF	TGTGCCAGCAGTGACTGGGGAGGCCCCAACACCGGGGAGCTGTTTTTT
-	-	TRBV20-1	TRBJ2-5	CSARVAARGETQYF	TGCAGTGCTAGAGTAGCCGCCCGAGGGGAGACCCAGTACTTC
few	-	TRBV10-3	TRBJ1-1	CAISESLTGTEAFF	TGTGCCATCAGTGAGTCTTTAACGGGAACTGAAGCTTTCTTT
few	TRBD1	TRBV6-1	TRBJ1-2	CASSTDRARYGYTF	TGTGCCAGCAGTACGGACAGGGCGCGCTATGGCTACACCTTC
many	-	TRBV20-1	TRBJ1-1	CSAAGHLNTEAFF	TGCAGTGCCGCTGGACATTTGAACACTGAAGCTTTCTTT
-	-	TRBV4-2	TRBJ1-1	CASSQGLRYAEAFF	TGTGCCAGCAGCCAAGGCCTCAGATACGCTGAAGCTTTCTTT